Each of the 5 T cell receptor beta chains below was sequenced from the same sample in a study of shared clonotypes between healthy human individuals. Profiled with immunoSEQ multiplex PCR; TCRdb holds only in-frame clones, not every one. Altogether around 2.1 million clones are present, around 95% being singletons, with the ten largest covering approximately 0.13%. Specimen: naive CD4+ T cells sorted from blood. Subset given: CD45RA+ positively selected. Every receptor here comes from a man between 18 and 29 years old in good health.

To note about this clone: The final CDR3 position lacks the conserved phenylalanine or tryptophan, pointing to a likely read error. The limits of the CDR3 on the DNA are not certain, so only TCRdb's listed CDR3 is given. The chain uses TRBV21-1 and TRBJ2-7. TRBV21-1 is labeled a pseudogene. The CDR3 numbers 15 amino acids, ends counted. CDR3 loop: CASSKEWGKQLDLRR.

This rearrangement joins TRBV2 to TRBJ1-5; tentative D call: TRBD1 (5 bases). V lost 7 bases, J lost 6 bases, and 13 bases lay in between. Germline CDR1 is SNHLY and CDR2 is FYNNEI. The CDR3 totals 13 residues. The CDR3 DNA sequence: TGTGCCAGCACGGGGGGAGAGGGTCAGCCCCAGCATTTT. It translates to CASTGGEGQPQHF.

The rearrangement links TRBV4-1 to TRBJ2-3; maybe TRBD2 (7 bases). This CDR3 comprises 16 residues. V was shortened by 6 bases and J by 3 bases, with 19 bases between the two germline ends. Germline CDR1 is MGHRA and CDR2 is YSYEKL. In DNA form, the CDR3 reads TGCGCCAGCAGTCCCGCGGCGGGGGCGGGTACAGATACGCAGTATTTT. Its translation: CASSPAAGAGTDTQYF.

Comment on this clone: The sample carries other DNA sequences with the same CDR3. The chain joins TRBV2 to TRBJ2-2; 8 bases line up with TRBD2. V was clipped by 3 bases and J by 0 bases; unmatched bases: 0. CDR3 length equals 15 residues. The germline CDR1 and CDR2 sequences are SNHLY and FYNNEI. The CDR3 protein is CASSEGLANTGELFF. CDR3 in DNA: TGTGCCAGCAGTGAGGGACTAGCGAACACCGGGGAGCTGTTTTTT.

This clone was observed a single time. The rearrangement uses TRBV2 and TRBJ1-2; D unresolved. In germline, CDR1 is SNHLY, CDR2 FYNNEI. CDR3 length equals 15 residues. Trimming took off 6 bases at V and 8 bases at J, with 22 bases between the two ends. Here the CDR3 reads CASSRRPDGLLGYTF. In nucleotides, the CDR3 is TGTGCCAGCAGCCGACGCCCGGACGGACTCCTGGGCTACACCTTC.